This T cell receptor beta chain was sequenced in a study of OX40 agonist ivuxolimab in advanced cancers. This CDR3 contains 14 residues. Germline-derived CDR1 and CDR2 are SGHDT and YYEEEE. V shed 0 bases and J shed 3 bases, with 7 bases lying between them. Assay used: immunoSEQ multiplex PCR; TCRdb lists only in-frame clones, some missing. Altogether nearly 70,000 clones are present, approximately 87% being singletons, with the ten largest covering 6% to 7.5%. This clone was detected once. The sample in question was CD4+ or CD8+ T cells sorted from blood, obtained in a trial of the OX40 agonist ivuxolimab. The chain is built from TRBV5-6 and TRBJ1-5; D gene unclear. The receptor comes from an adult with an advanced solid tumor such as melanoma, head and neck, liver or kidney cancer. For the CDR3, the DNA is TGTGCCAGCAGCTTGGGGCCAACCAATCAGCCCCAGCATTTT. Translation gives CASSLGPTNQPQHF.